This paragraph covers one T cell receptor beta chain sequence. This sample is drawn from a study of CD8 T cells in Susac syndrome. CDR3 size: 16 residues. Germline CDR1 SGHRS, CDR2 YFSETQ. V lost 4 bases and J lost 3, with 16 bases in between. After extraction with the RNeasy kit, roughly 0.45 to 1 ug of the RNA was reverse transcribed using random hexamers. TCRdb recomputed calls from the immunoSEQ multiplex PCR reads with MiXCR, one row per CDR3 protein. Here the sample spans about 50,000 distinct CDR3 sequences, 93% being singletons. This TCR was sampled from a human donor with multiple sclerosis. Sequencing was carried out using CD8+ T cells from PBMCs. This chain uses TRBV5-1 with TRBJ1-4; D not certain. In DNA form, the CDR3 reads TGCGCCAGCAGCCAGACCTTTCTCACCTCTAATGAAAAACTGTTTTTT. Amino acids: CASSQTFLTSNEKLFF. Together with reference TRBV5-1 and TRBJ1-4, the CDR3 gives the full variable domain: KAGVTQTPRYLIKTRGQQVTLSCSPISGHRSVSWYQQTPGQGLQFLFEYFSETQRNKGNFPGRFSGRQFSNSRSEMNVSTLELGDSALYLCASSQTFLTSNEKLFFGSGTQLSVL.